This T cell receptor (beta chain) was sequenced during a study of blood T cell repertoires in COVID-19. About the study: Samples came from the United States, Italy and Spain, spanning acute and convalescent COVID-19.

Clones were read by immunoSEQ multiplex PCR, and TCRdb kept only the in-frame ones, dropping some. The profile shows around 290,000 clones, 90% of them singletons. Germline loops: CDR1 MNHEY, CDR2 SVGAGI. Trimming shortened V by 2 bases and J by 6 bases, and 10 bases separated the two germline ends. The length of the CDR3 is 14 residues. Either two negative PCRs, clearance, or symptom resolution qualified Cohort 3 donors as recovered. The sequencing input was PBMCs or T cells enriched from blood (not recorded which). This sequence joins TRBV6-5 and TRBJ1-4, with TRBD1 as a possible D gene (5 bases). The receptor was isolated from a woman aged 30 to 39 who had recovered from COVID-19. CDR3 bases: TGTGCCAGCAGTTACGGGGGGTTTGATGAAAAACTGTTTTTT. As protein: CASSYGGFDEKLFF.